The clone carrying this TCR beta chain was seen ten or more times. Its target is not known. The sample comes from a study of Graves' ophthalmopathy and Graves' hyperthyroidism. Across the study: Being free of ophthalmopathy for 18 months of follow-up defined stable hyperthyroidism.

RNA transcripts were the source from which TCR beta CDR3 regions were amplified. Scientists carried out first-round RT-PCR using HTBI primers and then a second-round multiplex PCR. TCRdb fed the multiplex PCR reads into MiXCR, producing one record per CDR3 protein. The sample has about 500,000 distinct CDR3 sequences, about two fifths seen once. Looked up from germline, CDR1 is SGHAT and CDR2 is FQNNGV. V was clipped by 4 bases and J by 6 bases; unmatched bases: 5. This CDR3 is 15 amino acids long. Broader study findings: In blood, most expanded thyroid clonotypes above 0.001 frequency were also detected.

The sequencing input was peripheral blood or thyroid tissue (not recorded which). This sequence joins TRBV11-2 and TRBJ2-7; 14 bases fit TRBD2. The receptor was isolated from an adult man with Graves' hyperthyroidism. The CDR3 DNA is TGTGCCAGCAGCTACGGGACTAGCGGGAGCGGCGAGCAGTACTTC. It translates to CASSYGTSGSGEQYF.